Given below is one TCR beta chain in context. Germline trimming cut 0 bases from V and 0 bases from J; bases unmatched to any gene: 4. The CDR3 consists of 16 residues. CDR1 is SGDLS and CDR2 is YYNGEE in the germline V gene. The record originates from a study of technical replicates of blood from several donors. Profiling relied on immunoSEQ multiplex PCR, and the TCRdb table lists in-frame clones only, not all of them. The sample carries approximately 13,000 clones, roughly three quarters recorded once. Sample: PBMCs. The sequence was obtained from a human donor in good health. The genes are TRBV9 and TRBJ2-3; 7 bases fit TRBD2. The CDR3 coding sequence is TGTGCCAGCAGCGTAGATCGGGGAGGGAGCACAGATACGCAGTATTTT. Translating gives CASSVDRGGSTDTQYF.